The source of this T cell receptor (beta chain) is a study of cytomegalovirus exposure and HLA in healthy donors. General study findings and limits: Cytomegalovirus association was assigned to approximately 160 TCR beta chains.

Sequenced by immunoSEQ multiplex PCR; TCRdb stores in-frame clones only, minus some. The table records 220,000 or so clones, roughly 83% of them present only once. To note about this clone: Its antigen is not known.

Separate from the approximately 720-subject first cohort, the 120-subject validation cohort was the one that the donors belonged to. The CDR3 contains 17 residues. V lost 4 bases and J 3 bases, leaving 21 bases between the germline ends. The germline V gene encodes CDR1 SEHNR and CDR2 FQNEAQ (reference sequence). The TCR comes from a woman aged 25 to 39 in good health and CMV-seropositive. This chain joins TRBV7-9 and TRBJ1-1, with D possibly being TRBD1 (6 bases). Sequences were obtained from PBMCs. The CDR3 nucleotides are TGTGCCAGCAGCTCCCCCCCGGGGGGCGGGGGGTACACTGAAGCTTTCTTT. It yields the protein CASSSPPGGGGYTEAFF.